Included here is one TCR beta chain sequence, with context. What it recognizes is unknown. The data were taken from a study of metastatic and nonmetastatic thyroid tumors. About the study: Repertoire data that came from the blood and tumor or nodule tissue of malignant and benign thyroid patients were compared. Overall study results and limits: The study reportedly found significantly higher TCR beta diversity in malignant thyroid tumors than benign nodules, in blood and tumor.

All patients reached thyroid surgery having received no treatment beforehand. The germline V gene has CDR1 SGHAT and CDR2 FQNNGV. The V and J ends lost 2 bases and 7 bases, in that order; junction bases with no gene match: 17. The CDR3 has 19 residues. How the authors handled the data: Using the CDR3 differences seen across clinicopathological groups, the authors built a distant-metastasis classifier for papillary thyroid cancer, which was meant to discriminate distant-metastatic patients. Through MiXCR, TCRdb re-clonotyped the PCR reads. For this entry, the V and J calls and clone size follow TCRdb and not the study's own pipeline. The sample lists fewer than 8,500 clones, approximately 39% occurring once.

The chain is built from TRBV11-2 and TRBJ2-1; 10 bases are a match to TRBD2. Sequenced sample: tumor tissue. The sequence derives from a female donor with papillary thyroid cancer or a benign thyroid nodule (not recorded which). Some clones in this sample may be carry-over from other donors' samples. The CDR3: CASSLYSPGLAGVVNEQFF. CDR3 nucleotides: TGTGCCAGCAGCTTATATAGTCCGGGGCTAGCGGGAGTCGTTAATGAGCAGTTCTTC.